The source of this T cell receptor beta chain is a study of blood T cell repertoires in COVID-19. Across the study: COVID-19 samples from acute and convalescent phases originated in the United States, Italy and Spain. PBMCs, B-cell-depleted T cells, or T cells provided the cDNA or gDNA that made up the material.

Seattle patients were enrolled during active infection and followed longitudinally. There are 15 residues in the CDR3. Methods used by the authors: Cell counts per sample came from amplifying reference gene primers. The repertoire was sequenced with immunoSEQ multiplex PCR; TCRdb's copy has only in-frame clones and lacks some. V and J calls plus clone size are reproduced from that table; the DNA served to infer D and trimming. The table includes about 11,000 clones, just over 70% detected once. This sequence was found in a man in his 60s with COVID-19, enrolled during active disease. Sample: peripheral blood. The chain recombines TRBV12-1 with TRBJ1-2; the table's D gene call, TRBD1, was not cross checked with the DNA. TRBV12-1 corresponds to a pseudogene. As DNA, the CDR3 is TGTGCCAGCAGCCCGAAACAGGGAGTGGGCTATGGCTACACCTTC. Translation gives CASSPKQGVGYGYTF.